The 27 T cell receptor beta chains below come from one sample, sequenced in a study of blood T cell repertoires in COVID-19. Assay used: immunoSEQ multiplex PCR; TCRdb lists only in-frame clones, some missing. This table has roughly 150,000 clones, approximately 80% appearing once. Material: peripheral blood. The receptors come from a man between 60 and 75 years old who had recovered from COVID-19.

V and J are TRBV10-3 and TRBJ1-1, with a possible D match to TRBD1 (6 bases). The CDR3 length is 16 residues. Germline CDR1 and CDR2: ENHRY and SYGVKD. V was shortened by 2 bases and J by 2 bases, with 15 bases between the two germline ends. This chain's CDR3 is CAISEGQNLGNTEAFF. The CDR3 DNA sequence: TGTGCCATCAGTGAGGGACAGAACCTTGGAAACACTGAAGCTTTCTTT.

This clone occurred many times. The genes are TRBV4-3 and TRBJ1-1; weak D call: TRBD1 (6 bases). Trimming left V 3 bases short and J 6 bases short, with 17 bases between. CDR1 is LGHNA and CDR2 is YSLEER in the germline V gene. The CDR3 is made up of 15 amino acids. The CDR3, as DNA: TGCGCCAGCAGCCAGCCAGGGGTGGGCAGGGCTGAAGCTTTCTTT. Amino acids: CASSQPGVGRAEAFF.

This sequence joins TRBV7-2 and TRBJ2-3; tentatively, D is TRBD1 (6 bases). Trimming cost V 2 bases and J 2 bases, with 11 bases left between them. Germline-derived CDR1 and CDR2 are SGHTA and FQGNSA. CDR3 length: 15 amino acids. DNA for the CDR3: TGTGCCAGCAGCTTACGACAGGCGTTCACAGATACGCAGTATTTT. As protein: CASSLRQAFTDTQYF.

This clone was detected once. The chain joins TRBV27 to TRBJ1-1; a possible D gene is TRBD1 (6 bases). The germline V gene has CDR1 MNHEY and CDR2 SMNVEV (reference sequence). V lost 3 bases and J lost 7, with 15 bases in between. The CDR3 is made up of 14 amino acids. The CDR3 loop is CASSLGARAGEAFF. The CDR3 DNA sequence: TGTGCCAGCAGTTTGGGGGCCCGCGCCGGTGAAGCTTTCTTT.

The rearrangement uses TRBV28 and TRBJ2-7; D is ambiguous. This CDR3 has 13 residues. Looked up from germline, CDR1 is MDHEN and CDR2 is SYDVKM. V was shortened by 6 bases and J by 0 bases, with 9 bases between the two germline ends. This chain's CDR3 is CASRAPSSYEQYF. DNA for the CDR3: TGTGCCAGCAGGGCACCAAGCTCCTACGAGCAGTACTTC.

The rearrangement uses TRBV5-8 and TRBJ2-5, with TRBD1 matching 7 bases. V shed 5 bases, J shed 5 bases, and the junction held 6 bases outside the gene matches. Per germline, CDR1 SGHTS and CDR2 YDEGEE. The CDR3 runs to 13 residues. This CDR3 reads CASRGQPGETQYF. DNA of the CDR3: TGTGCCAGCAGGGGACAGCCGGGGGAGACCCAGTACTTC.

The CDR3 DNA reads as TGTGCCAGTAGTTATAACAGGGGCCGTTACGAGCAGTACTTC. Translated, it gives CASSYNRGRYEQYF. V is TRBV19 and J is TRBJ2-7; 7 bases line up with TRBD1. The CDR3 is made up of 14 amino acids. Germline values: CDR1 LNHDA, CDR2 SQIVND (reference sequence). V lost 5 bases, J lost 4 bases, and 8 bases stayed unmatched.

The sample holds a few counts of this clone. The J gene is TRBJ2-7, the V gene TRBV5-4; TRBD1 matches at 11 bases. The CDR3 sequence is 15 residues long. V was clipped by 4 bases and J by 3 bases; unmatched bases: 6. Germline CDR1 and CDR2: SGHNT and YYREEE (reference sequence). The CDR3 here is CASSGGGTGGYEQYF. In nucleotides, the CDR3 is TGTGCCAGCAGCGGGGGTGGGACAGGGGGCTACGAGCAGTACTTC.

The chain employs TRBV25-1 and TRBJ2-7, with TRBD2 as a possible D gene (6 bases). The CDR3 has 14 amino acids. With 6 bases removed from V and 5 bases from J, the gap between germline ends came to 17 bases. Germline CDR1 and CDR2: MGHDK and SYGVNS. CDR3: CASSSGRIPDEQYF. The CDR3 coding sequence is TGTGCCAGCAGCTCAGGGAGGATTCCTGACGAGCAGTACTTC.

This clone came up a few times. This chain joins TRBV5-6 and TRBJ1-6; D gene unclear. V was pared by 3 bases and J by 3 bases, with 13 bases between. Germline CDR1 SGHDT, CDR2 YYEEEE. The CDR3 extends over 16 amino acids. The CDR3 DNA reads TGTGCCAGCAGCTACCGATGGGAGAGCTATAATTCACCCCTCCACTTT. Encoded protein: CASSYRWESYNSPLHF.

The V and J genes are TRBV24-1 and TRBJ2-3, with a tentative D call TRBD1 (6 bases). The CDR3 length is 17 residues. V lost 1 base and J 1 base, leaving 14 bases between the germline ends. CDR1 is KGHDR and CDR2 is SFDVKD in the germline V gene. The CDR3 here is CATSDFDRPYRTDTQYF. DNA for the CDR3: TGTGCCACCAGTGATTTCGACAGGCCGTATCGCACAGATACGCAGTATTTT.

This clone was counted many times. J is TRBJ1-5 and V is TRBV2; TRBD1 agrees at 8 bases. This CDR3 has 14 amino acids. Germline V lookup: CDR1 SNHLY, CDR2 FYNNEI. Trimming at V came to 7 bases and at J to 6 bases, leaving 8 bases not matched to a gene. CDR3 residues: CASILGQAGQPQHF. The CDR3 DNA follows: TGTGCCAGCATACTGGGACAGGCTGGTCAGCCCCAGCATTTT.

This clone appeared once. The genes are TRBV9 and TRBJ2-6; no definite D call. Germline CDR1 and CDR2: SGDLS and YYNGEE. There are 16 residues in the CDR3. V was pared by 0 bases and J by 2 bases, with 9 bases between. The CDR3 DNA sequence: TGTGCCAGCAGCGTAGTCCCAGAAGCTGGGGCCAACGTCCTGACTTTC. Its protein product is CASSVVPEAGANVLTF.

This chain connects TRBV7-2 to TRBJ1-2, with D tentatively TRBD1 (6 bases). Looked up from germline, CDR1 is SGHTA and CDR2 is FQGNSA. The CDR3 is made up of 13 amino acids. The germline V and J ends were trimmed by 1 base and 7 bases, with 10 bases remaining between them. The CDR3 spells CASSLGSGVGYTF. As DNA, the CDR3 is TGTGCCAGCAGCTTAGGATCAGGGGTTGGCTACACCTTC. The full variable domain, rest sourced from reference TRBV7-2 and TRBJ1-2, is GAGVSQSPSNKVTEKGKDVELRCDPISGHTALYWYRQSLGQGLEFLIYFQGNSAPDKSGLPSDRFSAERTGGSVSTLTIQRTQQEDSAVYLCASSLGSGVGYTFGSGTRLTVV.

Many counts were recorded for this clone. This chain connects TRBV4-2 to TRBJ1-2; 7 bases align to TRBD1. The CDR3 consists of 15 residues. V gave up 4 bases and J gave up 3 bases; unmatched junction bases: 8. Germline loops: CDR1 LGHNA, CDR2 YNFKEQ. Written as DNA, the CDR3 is TGTGCCAGCAGCCCCGCCAAAGGGGGCGACTATGGCTACACCTTC. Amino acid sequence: CASSPAKGGDYGYTF.

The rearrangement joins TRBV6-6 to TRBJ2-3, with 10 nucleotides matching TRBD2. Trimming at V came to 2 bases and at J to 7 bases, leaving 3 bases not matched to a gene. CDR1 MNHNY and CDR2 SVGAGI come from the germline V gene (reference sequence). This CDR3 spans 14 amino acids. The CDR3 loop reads CASSYSGRANTQYF. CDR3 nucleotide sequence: TGTGCCAGCAGTTACAGCGGGAGGGCTAATACGCAGTATTTT.

The CDR3 loop reads CASSTRQGARGTDTQYF. The CDR3 DNA is TGTGCCAGCAGCACGAGACAGGGGGCGAGGGGCACAGATACGCAGTATTTT. The chain couples TRBV2 to TRBJ2-3, with TRBD1 matching 10 bases. Per germline, CDR1 SNHLY and CDR2 FYNNEI. V trimming: 6 bases; J trimming: 1 base; junction bases outside the gene matches: 10. CDR3 length: 17 residues.

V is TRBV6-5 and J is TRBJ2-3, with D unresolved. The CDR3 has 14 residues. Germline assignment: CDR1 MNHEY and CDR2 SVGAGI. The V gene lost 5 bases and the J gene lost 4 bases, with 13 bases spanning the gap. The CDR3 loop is CASSRSLSADTQYF. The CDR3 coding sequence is TGTGCCAGCAGTCGTTCATTAAGCGCAGATACGCAGTATTTT.

CDR3 sequence (DNA): TGTGCCAGCAGCATAGGACAGGGGGGTGAGCAGTACTTC. Translating it yields CASSIGQGGEQYF. V gene TRBV7-9 combines with J gene TRBJ2-7; 10 nucleotides match TRBD1. Germline V gene data show CDR1 as SEHNR and CDR2 as FQNEAQ (reference sequence). The V gene end was trimmed by 5 bases and the J gene end by 7 bases; junction bases not matched to a gene: 5. The CDR3 totals 13 residues.

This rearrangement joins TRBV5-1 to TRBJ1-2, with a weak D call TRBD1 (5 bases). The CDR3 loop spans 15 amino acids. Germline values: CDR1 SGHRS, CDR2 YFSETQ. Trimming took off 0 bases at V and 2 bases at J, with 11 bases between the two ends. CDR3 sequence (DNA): TGCGCCAGCAGCTTGGAGGGGAATACGAACTATGGCTACACCTTC. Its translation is CASSLEGNTNYGYTF.

This CDR3 is CASSNRDRDPFNTEAFF. CDR3 DNA: TGTGCCAGCAGCAACCGGGACAGGGACCCCTTCAACACTGAAGCTTTCTTT. The chain is built from TRBV9 and TRBJ1-1, with 9 bases lining up with TRBD1. J was trimmed by 2 bases and V by 4 bases; bases with no gene match: 12. This CDR3 has 17 residues. The germline V gene has CDR1 SGDLS and CDR2 YYNGEE.

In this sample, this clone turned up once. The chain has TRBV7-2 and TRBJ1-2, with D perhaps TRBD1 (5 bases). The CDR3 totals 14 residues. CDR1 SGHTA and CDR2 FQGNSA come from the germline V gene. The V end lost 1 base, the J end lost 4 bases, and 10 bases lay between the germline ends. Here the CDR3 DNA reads TGTGCCAGCAGCTTAGATCGGGGGGGCTATGGCTACACCTTC. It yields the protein CASSLDRGGYGYTF.

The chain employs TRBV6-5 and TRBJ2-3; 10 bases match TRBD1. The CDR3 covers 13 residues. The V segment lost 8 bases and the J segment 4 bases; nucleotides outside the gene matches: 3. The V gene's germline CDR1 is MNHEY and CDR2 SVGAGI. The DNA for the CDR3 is TGTGCCAGCGGGGACAGGGGATCAGATACGCAGTATTTT. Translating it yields CASGDRGSDTQYF.

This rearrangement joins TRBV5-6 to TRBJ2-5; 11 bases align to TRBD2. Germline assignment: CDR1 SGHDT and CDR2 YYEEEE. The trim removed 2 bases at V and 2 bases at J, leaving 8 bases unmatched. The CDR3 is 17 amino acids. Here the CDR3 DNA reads TGTGCCAGCAGCTTAACCACGGGACTAGCGGAACAAGAGACCCAGTACTTC. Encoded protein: CASSLTTGLAEQETQYF.

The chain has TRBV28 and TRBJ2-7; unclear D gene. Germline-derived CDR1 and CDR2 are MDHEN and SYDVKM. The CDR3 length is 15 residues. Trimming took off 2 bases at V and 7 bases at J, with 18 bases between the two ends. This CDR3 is CASSLVGLSQWEQYF. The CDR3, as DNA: TGTGCCAGCAGTTTAGTAGGCCTCTCACAGTGGGAGCAGTACTTC.

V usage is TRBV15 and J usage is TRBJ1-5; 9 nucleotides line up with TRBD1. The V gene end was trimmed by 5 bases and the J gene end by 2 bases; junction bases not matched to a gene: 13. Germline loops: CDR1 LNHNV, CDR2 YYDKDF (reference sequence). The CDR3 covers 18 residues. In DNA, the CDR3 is TGTGCCACCAGCTCCCGACAGGGGGTTTCGCAAGGCAATCAGCCCCAGCATTTT. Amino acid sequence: CATSSRQGVSQGNQPQHF.

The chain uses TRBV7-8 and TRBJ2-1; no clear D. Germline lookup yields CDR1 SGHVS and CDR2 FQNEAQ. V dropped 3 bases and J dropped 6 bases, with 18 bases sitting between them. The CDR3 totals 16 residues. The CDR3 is CASSLSRLTLANEQFF. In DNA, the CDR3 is TGTGCCAGCAGCTTGAGTAGACTGACCCTCGCCAATGAGCAGTTCTTC.